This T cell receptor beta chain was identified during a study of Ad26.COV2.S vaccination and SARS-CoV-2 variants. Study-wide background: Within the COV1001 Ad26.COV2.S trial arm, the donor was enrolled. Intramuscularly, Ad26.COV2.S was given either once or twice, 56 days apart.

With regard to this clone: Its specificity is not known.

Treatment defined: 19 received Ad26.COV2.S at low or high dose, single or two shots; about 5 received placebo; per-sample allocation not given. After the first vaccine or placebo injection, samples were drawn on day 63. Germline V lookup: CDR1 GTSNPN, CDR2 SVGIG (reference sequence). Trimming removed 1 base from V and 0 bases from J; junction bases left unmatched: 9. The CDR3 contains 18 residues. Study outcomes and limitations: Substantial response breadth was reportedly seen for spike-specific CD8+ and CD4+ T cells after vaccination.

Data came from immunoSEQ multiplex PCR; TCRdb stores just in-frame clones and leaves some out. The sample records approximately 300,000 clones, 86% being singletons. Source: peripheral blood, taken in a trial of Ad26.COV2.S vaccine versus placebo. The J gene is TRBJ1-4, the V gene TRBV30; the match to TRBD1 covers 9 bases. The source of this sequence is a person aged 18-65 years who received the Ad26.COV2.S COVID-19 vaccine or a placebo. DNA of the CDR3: TGTGCCTGGAGTGGCCGGGACAGGGCTTCTGCAACTAATGAAAAACTGTTTTTT. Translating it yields CAWSGRDRASATNEKLFF.